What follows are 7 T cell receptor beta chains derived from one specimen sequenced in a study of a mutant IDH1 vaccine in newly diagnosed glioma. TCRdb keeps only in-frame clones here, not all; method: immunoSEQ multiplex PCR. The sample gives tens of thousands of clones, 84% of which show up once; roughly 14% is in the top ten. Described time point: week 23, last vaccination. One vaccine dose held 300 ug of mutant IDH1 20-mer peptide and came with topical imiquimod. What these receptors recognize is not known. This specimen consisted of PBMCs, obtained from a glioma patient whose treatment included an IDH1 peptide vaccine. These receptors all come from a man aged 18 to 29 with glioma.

CDR3 protein: CASTSGRVNNEQFF. As DNA, the CDR3 is TGTGCCAGCACTAGCGGGAGGGTCAACAATGAGCAGTTCTTC. The J gene is TRBJ2-1, the V gene TRBV2; 12 bases match TRBD2. Losses at the gene ends were 7 bases for V and 5 bases for J; bases not matched to a gene: 3. The CDR3 has 14 amino acids. Germline V gene sequence: CDR1 SNHLY, CDR2 FYNNEI.

In nucleotides, the CDR3 is TGTGCCAGCAGCCTCGCAAACATTCAGTACTTC. Translation gives CASSLANIQYF. The chain couples TRBV7-2 to TRBJ2-4, with D uncertain. Germline lookup yields CDR1 SGHTA and CDR2 FQGNSA. This CDR3 contains 11 residues. With 5 bases removed from V and 6 bases from J, the gap between germline ends came to 5 bases.

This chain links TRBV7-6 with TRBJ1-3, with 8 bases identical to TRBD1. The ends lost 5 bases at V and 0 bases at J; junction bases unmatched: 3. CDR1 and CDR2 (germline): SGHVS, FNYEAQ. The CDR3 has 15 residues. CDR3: CASSPGQVSGNTIYF. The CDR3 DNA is TGTGCCAGCAGCCCGGGACAGGTCTCTGGAAACACCATATATTTT.

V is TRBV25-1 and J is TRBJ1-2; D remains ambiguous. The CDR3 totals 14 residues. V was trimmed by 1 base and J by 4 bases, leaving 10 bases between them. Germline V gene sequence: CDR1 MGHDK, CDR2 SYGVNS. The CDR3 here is CASSEWASPYGYTF. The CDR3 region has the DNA TGTGCCAGCAGTGAATGGGCCAGCCCCTATGGCTACACCTTC.

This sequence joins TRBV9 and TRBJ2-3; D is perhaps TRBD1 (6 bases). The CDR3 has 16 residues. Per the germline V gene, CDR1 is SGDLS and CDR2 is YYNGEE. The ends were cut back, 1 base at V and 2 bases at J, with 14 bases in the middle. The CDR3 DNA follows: TGTGCCAGCAGCGTAATGGGGGCAGACCTCACAGATACGCAGTATTTT. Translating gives CASSVMGADLTDTQYF.

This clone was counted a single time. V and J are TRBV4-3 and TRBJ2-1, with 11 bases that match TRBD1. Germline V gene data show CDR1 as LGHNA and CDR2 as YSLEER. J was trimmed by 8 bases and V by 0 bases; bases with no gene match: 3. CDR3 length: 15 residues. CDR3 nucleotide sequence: TGCGCCAGCAGCCAAGACTGGACAGGGGGCGATGAGCAGTTCTTC. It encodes CASSQDWTGGDEQFF.

CDR3 coding DNA: TGTGCCAGCAGCCGAGCCGGCTACACAGATACGCAGTATTTT. It codes for CASSRAGYTDTQYF. V usage is TRBV11-2 and J usage is TRBJ2-3; no reliable D call. Trimming shortened V by 5 bases and J by 2 bases, and 11 bases separated the two germline ends. The CDR3 spans 14 residues. Germline-derived CDR1 and CDR2 are SGHAT and FQNNGV.